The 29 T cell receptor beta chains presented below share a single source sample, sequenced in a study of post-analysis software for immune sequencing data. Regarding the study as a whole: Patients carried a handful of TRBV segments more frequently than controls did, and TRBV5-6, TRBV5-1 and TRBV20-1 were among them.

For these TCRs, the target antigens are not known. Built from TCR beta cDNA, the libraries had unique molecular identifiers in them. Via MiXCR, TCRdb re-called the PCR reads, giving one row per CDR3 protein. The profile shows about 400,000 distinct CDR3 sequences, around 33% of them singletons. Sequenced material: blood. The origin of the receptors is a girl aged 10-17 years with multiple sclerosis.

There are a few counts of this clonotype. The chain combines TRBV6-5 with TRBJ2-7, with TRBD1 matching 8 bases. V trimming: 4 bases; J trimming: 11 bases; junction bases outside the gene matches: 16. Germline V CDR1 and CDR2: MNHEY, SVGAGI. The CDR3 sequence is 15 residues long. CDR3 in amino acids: CASSFQGAGGDLKYF. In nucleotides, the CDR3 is TGTGCCAGCAGTTTCCAGGGGGCCGGAGGAGATTTAAAGTACTTC.

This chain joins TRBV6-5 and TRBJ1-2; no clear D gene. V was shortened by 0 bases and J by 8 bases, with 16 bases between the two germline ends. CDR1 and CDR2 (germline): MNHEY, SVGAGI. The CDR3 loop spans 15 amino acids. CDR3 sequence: CASSYSPLLDGGYTF. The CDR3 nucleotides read TGTGCCAGCAGTTACTCCCCTCTTTTAGACGGAGGCTACACCTTC.

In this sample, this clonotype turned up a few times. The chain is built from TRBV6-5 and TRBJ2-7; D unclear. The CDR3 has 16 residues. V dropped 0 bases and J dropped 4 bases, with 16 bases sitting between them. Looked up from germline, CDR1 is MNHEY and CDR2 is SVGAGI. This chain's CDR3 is CASSYSGPGESYEQYF. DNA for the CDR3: TGTGCCAGCAGTTACTCCGGGCCAGGAGAATCATACGAGCAGTACTTC.

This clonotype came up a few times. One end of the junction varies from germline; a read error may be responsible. CDR3 sequence: CASSSQEDTEAFF. DNA of the CDR3: TGTGCTAGCAGCTCACAAGAGGACACTGAAGCTTTCTTT. The rearrangement joins TRBV7-7 to TRBJ1-1; D unclear. CDR1 is SSHAT, CDR2 FNYEAQ, per germline (reference sequence). The CDR3 covers 13 residues.

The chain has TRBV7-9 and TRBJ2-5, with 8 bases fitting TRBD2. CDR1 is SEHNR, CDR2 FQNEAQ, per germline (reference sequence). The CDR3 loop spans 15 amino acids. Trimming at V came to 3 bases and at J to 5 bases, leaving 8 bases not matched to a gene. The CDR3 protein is CASSLLAGKGETQYF. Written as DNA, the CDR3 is TGTGCCAGCAGCTTGCTAGCGGGTAAAGGGGAGACCCAGTACTTC.

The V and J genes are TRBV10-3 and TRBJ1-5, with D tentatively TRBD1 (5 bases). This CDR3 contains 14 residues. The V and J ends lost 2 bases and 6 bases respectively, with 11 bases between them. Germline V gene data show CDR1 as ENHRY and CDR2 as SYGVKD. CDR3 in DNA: TGTGCCATCAGTGAGCCCGGGGGTGTTCAGCCCCAGCATTTT. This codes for CAISEPGGVQPQHF.

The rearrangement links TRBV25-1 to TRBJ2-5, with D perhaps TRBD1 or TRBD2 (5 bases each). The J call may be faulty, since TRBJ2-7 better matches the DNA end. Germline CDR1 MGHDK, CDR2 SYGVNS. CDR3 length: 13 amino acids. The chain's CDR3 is CASTGRPTYEQYF. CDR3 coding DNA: TGTGCCAGCACAGGGAGACCGACCTACGAGCAGTACTTC.

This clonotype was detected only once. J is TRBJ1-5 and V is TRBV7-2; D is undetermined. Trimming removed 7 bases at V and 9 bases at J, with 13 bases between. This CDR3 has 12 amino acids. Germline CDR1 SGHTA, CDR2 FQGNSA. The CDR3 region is CASTSGLPPQHF. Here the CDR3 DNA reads TGTGCCAGCACCTCAGGTCTCCCGCCCCAGCATTTT.

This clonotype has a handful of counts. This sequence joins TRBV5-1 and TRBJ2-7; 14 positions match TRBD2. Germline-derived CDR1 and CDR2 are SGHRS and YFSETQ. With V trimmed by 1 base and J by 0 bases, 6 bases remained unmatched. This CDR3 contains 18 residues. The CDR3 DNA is TGCGCCAGCAGCTTGCGACTAGCGGGGGGGAAGAGCTCCTACGAGCAGTACTTC. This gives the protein CASSLRLAGGKSSYEQYF.

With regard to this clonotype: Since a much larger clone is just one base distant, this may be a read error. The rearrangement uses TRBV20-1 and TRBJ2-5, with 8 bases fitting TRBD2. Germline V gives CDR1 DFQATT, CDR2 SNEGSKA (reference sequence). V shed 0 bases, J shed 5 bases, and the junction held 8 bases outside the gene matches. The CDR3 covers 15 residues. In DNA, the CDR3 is TGCAGTGCTAGAGATTTGGCAGCGGGGGTGGAGACCCAGTACTTC. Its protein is CSARDLAAGVETQYF.

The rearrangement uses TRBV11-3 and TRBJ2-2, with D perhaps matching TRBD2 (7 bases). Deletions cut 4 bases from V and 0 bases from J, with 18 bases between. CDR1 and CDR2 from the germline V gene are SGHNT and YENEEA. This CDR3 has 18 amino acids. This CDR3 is CASSSAGRGIPNTGELFF. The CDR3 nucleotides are TGTGCCAGCAGCTCTGCAGGGAGGGGGATACCGAACACCGGGGAGCTGTTTTTT.

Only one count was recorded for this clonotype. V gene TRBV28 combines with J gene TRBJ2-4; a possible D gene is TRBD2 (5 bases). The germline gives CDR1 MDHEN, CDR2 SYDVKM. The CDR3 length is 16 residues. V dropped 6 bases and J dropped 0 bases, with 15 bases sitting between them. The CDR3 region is CASSRGGVRAKNIQYF. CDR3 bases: TGTGCCAGCAGCCGGGGTGGGGTTCGAGCCAAAAACATTCAGTACTTC.

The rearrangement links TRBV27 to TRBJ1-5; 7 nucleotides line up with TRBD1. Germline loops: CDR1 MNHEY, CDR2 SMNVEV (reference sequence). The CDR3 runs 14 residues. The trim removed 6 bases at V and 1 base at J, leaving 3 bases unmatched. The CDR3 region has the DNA TGTGCCAGCAGGACAGGGATGAGCAATCAGCCCCAGCATTTT. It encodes CASRTGMSNQPQHF.

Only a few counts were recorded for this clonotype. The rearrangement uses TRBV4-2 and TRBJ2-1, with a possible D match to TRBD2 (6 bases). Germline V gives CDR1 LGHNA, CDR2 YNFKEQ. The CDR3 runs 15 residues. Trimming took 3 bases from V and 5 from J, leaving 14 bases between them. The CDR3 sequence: CASSQGGGADNEQFF. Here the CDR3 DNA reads TGTGCCAGCAGCCAGGGAGGCGGGGCGGACAATGAGCAGTTCTTC.

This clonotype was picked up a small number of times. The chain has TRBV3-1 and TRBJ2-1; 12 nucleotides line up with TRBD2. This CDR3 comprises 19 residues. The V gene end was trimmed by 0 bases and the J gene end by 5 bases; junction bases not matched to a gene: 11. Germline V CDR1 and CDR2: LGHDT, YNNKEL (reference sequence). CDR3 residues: CASSQERLAGGLVDNEQFF. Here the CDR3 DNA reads TGTGCCAGCAGCCAAGAAAGGCTAGCGGGGGGGCTGGTAGACAATGAGCAGTTCTTC.

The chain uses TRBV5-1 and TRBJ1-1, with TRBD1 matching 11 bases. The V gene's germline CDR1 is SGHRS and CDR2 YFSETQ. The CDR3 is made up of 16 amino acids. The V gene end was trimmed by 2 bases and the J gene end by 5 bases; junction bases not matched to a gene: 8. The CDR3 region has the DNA TGCGCCAGCAGCTTACGGACAGGGGGCGCAGGAACTGAAGCTTTCTTT. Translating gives CASSLRTGGAGTEAFF. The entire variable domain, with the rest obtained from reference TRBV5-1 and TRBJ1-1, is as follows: KAGVTQTPRYLIKTRGQQVTLSCSPISGHRSVSWYQQTPGQGLQFLFEYFSETQRNKGNFPGRFSGRQFSNSRSEMNVSTLELGDSALYLCASSLRTGGAGTEAFFGQGTRLTVV.

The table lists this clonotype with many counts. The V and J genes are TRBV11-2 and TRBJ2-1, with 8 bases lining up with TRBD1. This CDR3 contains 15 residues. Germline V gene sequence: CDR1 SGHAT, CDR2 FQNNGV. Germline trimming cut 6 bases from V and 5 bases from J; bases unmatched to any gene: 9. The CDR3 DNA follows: TGTGCCAGCAGTTCCTATGGGACAGGACACAATGAGCAGTTCTTC. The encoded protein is CASSSYGTGHNEQFF.

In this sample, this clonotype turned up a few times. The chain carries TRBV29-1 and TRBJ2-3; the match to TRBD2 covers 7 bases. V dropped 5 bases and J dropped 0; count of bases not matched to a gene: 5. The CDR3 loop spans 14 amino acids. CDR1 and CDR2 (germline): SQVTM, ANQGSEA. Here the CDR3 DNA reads TGCAGCGTTTCGAGCGGGGCTAGCACAGATACGCAGTATTTT. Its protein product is CSVSSGASTDTQYF.

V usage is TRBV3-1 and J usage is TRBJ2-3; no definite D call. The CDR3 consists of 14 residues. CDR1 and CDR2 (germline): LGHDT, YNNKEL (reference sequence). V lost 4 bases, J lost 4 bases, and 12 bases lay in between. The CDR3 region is CASSPPGIADTQYF. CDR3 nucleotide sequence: TGTGCCAGCAGCCCACCTGGGATCGCAGATACGCAGTATTTT.

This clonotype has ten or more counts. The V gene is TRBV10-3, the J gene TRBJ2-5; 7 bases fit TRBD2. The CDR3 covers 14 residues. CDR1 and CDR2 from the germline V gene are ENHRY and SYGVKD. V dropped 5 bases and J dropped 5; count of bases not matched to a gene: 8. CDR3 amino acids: CAISLQGGRETQYF. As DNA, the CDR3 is TGTGCCATCAGTCTCCAGGGAGGGCGGGAGACCCAGTACTTC.

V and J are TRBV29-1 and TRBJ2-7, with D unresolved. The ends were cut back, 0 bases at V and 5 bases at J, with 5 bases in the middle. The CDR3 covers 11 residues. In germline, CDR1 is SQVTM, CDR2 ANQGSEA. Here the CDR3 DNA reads TGCAGCGTTGAAGAAGGTAACGAGCAGTACTTC. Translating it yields CSVEEGNEQYF.

Here the CDR3 DNA reads TGTGCCAGCAGCTTGCCAGGGGGGTCAGAAAAAGAGACCCAGTACTTC. Translation: CASSLPGGSEKETQYF. The V call is TRBV5-6, the J call TRBJ2-5, with a possible D match to TRBD1 (7 bases). Germline values: CDR1 SGHDT, CDR2 YYEEEE. The V end lost 1 base, the J end lost 3 bases, and 16 bases lay between the germline ends. This CDR3 contains 16 residues.

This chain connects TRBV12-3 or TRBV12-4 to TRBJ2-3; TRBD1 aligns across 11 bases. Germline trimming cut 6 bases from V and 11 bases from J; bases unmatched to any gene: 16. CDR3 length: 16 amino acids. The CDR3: CASSRDRGISTDVQYF. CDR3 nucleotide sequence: TGTGCCAGCAGCCGGGACAGGGGGATCAGCACAGATGTGCAGTATTTT.

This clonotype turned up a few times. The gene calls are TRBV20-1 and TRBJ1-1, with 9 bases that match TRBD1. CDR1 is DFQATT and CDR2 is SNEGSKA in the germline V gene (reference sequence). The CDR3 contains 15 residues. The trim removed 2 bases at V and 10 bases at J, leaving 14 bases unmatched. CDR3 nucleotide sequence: TGCAGTGCTAGAAACACGGGACAGGGACATCAGGGAGCTTTCTTT. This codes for CSARNTGQGHQGAFF.

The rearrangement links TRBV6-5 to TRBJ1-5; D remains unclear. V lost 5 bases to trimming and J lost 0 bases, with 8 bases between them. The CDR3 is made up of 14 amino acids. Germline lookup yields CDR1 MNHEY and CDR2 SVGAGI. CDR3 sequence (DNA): TGTGCCAGCAGTGCAGAGCATAGCAATCAGCCCCAGCATTTT. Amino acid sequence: CASSAEHSNQPQHF.

The CDR3: CASSFSEVVGGYTF. CDR3 DNA: TGCGCCAGCAGCTTCAGCGAGGTGGTAGGTGGCTACACCTTC. The chain links TRBV5-1 to TRBJ1-2; D ambiguous. The V end was cut by 2 bases, the J end by 7 bases, with 15 bases between. The CDR3 has 14 amino acids. Germline CDR1 is SGHRS and CDR2 is YFSETQ.

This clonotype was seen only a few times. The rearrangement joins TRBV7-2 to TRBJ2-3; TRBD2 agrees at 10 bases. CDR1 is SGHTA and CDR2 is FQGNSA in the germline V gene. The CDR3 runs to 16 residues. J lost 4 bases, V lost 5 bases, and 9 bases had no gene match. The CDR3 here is CASSLSGGAPADTQYF. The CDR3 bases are TGTGCCAGCAGCCTAAGCGGGGGGGCCCCAGCAGATACGCAGTATTTT.

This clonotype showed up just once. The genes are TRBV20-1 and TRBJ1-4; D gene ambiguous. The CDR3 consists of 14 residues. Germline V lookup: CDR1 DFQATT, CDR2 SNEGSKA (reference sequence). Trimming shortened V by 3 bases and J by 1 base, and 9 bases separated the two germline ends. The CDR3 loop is CSARDVLTNEKLFF. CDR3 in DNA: TGCAGTGCTAGGGACGTCCTAACTAATGAAAAACTGTTTTTT.

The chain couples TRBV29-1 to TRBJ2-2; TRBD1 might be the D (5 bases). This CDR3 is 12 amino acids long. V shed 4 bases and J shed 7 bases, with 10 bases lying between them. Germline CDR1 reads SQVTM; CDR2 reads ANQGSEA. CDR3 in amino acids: CSVAREGGELFF. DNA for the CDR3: TGCAGCGTTGCCAGGGAAGGCGGGGAGCTGTTTTTT.